This T cell receptor beta chain is from a study of blood T cells in healthy people across ages. Combining a sample-barcoded 5' primer with a J-beta primer mix, a second PCR ran for roughly 7 to 12 cycles. One entry per CDR3 protein, called by TCRdb with MiXCR from the 5' RACE reads. The profile covers about 1.5 million distinct CDR3 sequences, with 42% appearing a single time and 7.9% taken by the ten largest. This clonotype has more than one count but fewer than ten. Per germline, CDR1 SEHNR and CDR2 FQNEAQ (reference sequence). This CDR3 is built from 17 residues. V was trimmed by 0 bases and J by 2 bases, leaving 14 bases between them.

This chain joins TRBV7-9 and TRBJ2-1; either TRBD1 or TRBD2 may fit D (7 bases each). The sequenced material came from blood. This receptor was taken from a woman in her late teens or twenties in good health. The CDR3 DNA reads as TGTGCCAGCAGCTTAGCGCAGGGGGGGACGACCTACAATGAGCAGTTCTTC. Amino acids: CASSLAQGGTTYNEQFF.